These 5 T cell receptor beta chains share one sample of origin, sequenced in a study of shared clonotypes between healthy human individuals. Assay used: immunoSEQ multiplex PCR; TCRdb lists only in-frame clones, some missing. The sample has about 2.4 million clones, roughly 93% seen once. The sequencing input was naive CD4+ T cells from PBMCs. Subset meaning: CD45RA+ positively selected. These receptors were taken from a young man in good health. Some clones in this sample may be carry-over from other donors' samples.

J is TRBJ1-2 and V is TRBV15, with unresolved D. CDR1 and CDR2 (germline): LNHNV, YYDKDF (reference sequence). Between the trimmed V and J ends, which lost 0 bases and 8 bases, there was a span of 7 bases. This CDR3 region has 12 residues. CDR3 residues: CATSRDARGYTF. The CDR3 region has the DNA TGTGCCACCAGCAGAGATGCACGGGGCTACACCTTC.

Turning to this clone: The identical CDR3 is also encoded by other nucleotide sequences in the sample. V usage is TRBV5-1 and J usage is TRBJ2-3; D not resolved. The germline V and J ends were trimmed by 5 bases and 0 bases, with 10 bases remaining between them. This CDR3 contains 14 residues. Germline loops: CDR1 SGHRS, CDR2 YFSETQ. The CDR3 sequence is CASRSGTSTDTQYF. Here the CDR3 DNA reads TGCGCCAGCAGATCGGGCACTAGCACAGATACGCAGTATTTT. The whole variable domain, remainder taken from reference TRBV5-1 and TRBJ2-3, is KAGVTQTPRYLIKTRGQQVTLSCSPISGHRSVSWYQQTPGQGLQFLFEYFSETQRNKGNFPGRFSGRQFSNSRSEMNVSTLELGDSALYLCASRSGTSTDTQYFGPGTRLTVL.

This clone was recorded only once. This sequence joins TRBV14 and TRBJ2-3, with no clear D. Trimming took off 5 bases at V and 12 bases at J, with 15 bases between the two ends. The CDR3 is 12 residues long. Germline V gives CDR1 SGHDN, CDR2 FVKESK. CDR3 bases: TGTGCCAGCAGCTCGTCAAGAGTAGTTCAGTATTTT. Encoded protein: CASSSSRVVQYF.

Concerning this clone itself: This sample also contains other DNA sequences that code for the same CDR3. This chain uses TRBV5-1 with TRBJ2-1, with 11 bases that match TRBD1. Germline lookup yields CDR1 SGHRS and CDR2 YFSETQ. With V trimmed by 5 bases and J by 6 bases, 4 bases remained unmatched. There are 14 residues in the CDR3. The CDR3 nucleotides are TGCGCCAGCAGTCGGGGACAGGGGGGCAATGAGCAGTTCTTC. Its translation: CASSRGQGGNEQFF.

This clone has only a few counts. V is TRBV10-1 and J is TRBJ1-1, with D possibly matching TRBD1 (5 bases). The V and J ends lost 1 base and 6 bases respectively, with 12 bases between them. The length of the CDR3 is 14 residues. Looked up from germline, CDR1 is WNHNN and CDR2 is SYGVQD (reference sequence). CDR3 sequence (DNA): TGCGCCAGCAGTGAGTTCCAGGGTGCGGCTGAAGCTTTCTTT. Its translation is CASSEFQGAAEAFF.